This T cell receptor (beta chain) comes out of a study of CD8 T cells in Susac syndrome. RNA, at about 0.45 to 1 ug, was reverse transcribed with random hexamers. Multiplex immunoSEQ PCR targeted 54 Vbeta and 13 Jbeta TCR beta segments. TCRdb fed the immunoSEQ multiplex PCR reads into MiXCR, producing one record per CDR3 protein. The table has 160,000 or so distinct CDR3 sequences, about 95% seen once. V gave up 5 bases and J gave up 5 bases; unmatched junction bases: 12. The CDR3 has 16 residues. Germline CDR1 and CDR2: PRHDT and FYEKMQ (reference sequence). Stable or active relapsing-remitting multiple sclerosis, untreated and meeting revised McDonald criteria, defined the controls. The CD8+ and CD4+ T cells were negatively isolated, with the TEMRA cells enriched by FACS.

What was sequenced was CD8+ T cells from PBMCs. This chain links TRBV13 with TRBJ2-5, with TRBD2 matching 9 bases. The source is a human donor with multiple sclerosis. DNA for the CDR3: TGTGCCAGCAGCCCCTTTGGCGGGGGGGTACGGGAGACCCAGTACTTC. Amino acids: CASSPFGGGVRETQYF.